One and the same sample provided the 25 T cell receptor beta chains below, sequenced in a study of blood T cell repertoires in COVID-19. Sequencing was performed with immunoSEQ multiplex PCR; in TCRdb, only in-frame clones are kept and a portion is missing. The repertoire holds approximately 260,000 clones, 86% seen once, with around 3.6% in the top ten. The material sequenced was peripheral blood. The receptors here all came from a man aged 18 to 30 with active or convalescent COVID-19.

V is TRBV5-1 and J is TRBJ1-5; D uncertain. Germline CDR1 SGHRS, CDR2 YFSETQ. CDR3 length: 15 amino acids. The V gene lost 4 bases and the J gene lost 3 bases, with 14 bases spanning the gap. The CDR3 nucleotides are TGCGCCAGCAGCAGATCGGTCGGGTCCAATCAGCCCCAGCATTTT. It yields the protein CASSRSVGSNQPQHF.

This clone has just one count. The rearrangement links TRBV5-1 to TRBJ2-3; possibly TRBD1 for D (5 bases). Per the germline V gene, CDR1 is SGHRS and CDR2 is YFSETQ. This CDR3 comprises 14 residues. With 4 bases removed from V and 4 bases from J, the gap between germline ends came to 13 bases. CDR3 nucleotides: TGCGCCAGCAGCCGGAGTCAGGGTGCAGATACGCAGTATTTT. As protein: CASSRSQGADTQYF.

This chain joins TRBV29-1 and TRBJ2-7, with a tentative D call TRBD1 (6 bases). Trimming cost V 5 bases and J 6 bases, with 17 bases left between them. The germline V gene encodes CDR1 SQVTM and CDR2 ANQGSEA. This CDR3 region has 13 residues. This CDR3 reads CSVLGNRDGEQYF. CDR3 bases: TGCAGCGTTCTAGGGAACAGGGACGGCGAGCAGTACTTC.

CDR3 residues: CASSWGGGLLSYEQYF. CDR3 DNA: TGTGCCAGCAGCTGGGGCGGGGGCCTCCTCTCCTACGAGCAGTACTTC. This sequence joins TRBV28 and TRBJ2-7, with D tentatively TRBD2 (7 bases). CDR1 MDHEN and CDR2 SYDVKM come from the germline V gene. Trimming pared 6 bases from V and 0 bases from J, leaving 18 bases between. This CDR3 region has 16 residues.

The chain couples TRBV19 to TRBJ2-5, with D possibly matching TRBD2 (5 bases). Germline loops: CDR1 LNHDA, CDR2 SQIVND (reference sequence). V lost 6 bases and J 5 bases, leaving 16 bases between the germline ends. This CDR3 comprises 14 residues. CDR3 bases: TGTGCCAGTAGGGGCAGGAGCTGGAGGGAGACCCAGTACTTC. Encoded protein: CASRGRSWRETQYF.

Note on this clone: The junction shows a germline mismatch at one end, possibly a read error. This chain uses TRBV7-7 with TRBJ2-5; the match to TRBD2 covers 7 bases. In germline, CDR1 is SSHAT, CDR2 FNYEAQ (reference sequence). This CDR3 contains 13 residues. The CDR3 reads CASSPSSGATQYF. Here the CDR3 DNA reads TGTGCTAGCAGCCCCTCTAGCGGAGCGACCCAGTACTTC. The variable domain in full, completed from reference TRBV7-7 and TRBJ2-5, reads GAGVSQSPRYKVTKRGQDVTLRCDPISSHATLYWYQQALGQGPEFLTYFNYEAQPDKSGLPSDRFSAERPEGSISTLTIQRTEQRDSAMYRCASSPSSGATQYFGPGTRLLVL.

The CDR3 is CASSIGVTGYGYTF. Written as DNA, the CDR3 is TGTGCCAGTAGTATAGGCGTGACAGGCTATGGCTACACCTTC. The gene calls are TRBV19 and TRBJ1-2; TRBD1 is a possible D gene (6 bases). The CDR3 consists of 14 residues. Trimming left V 1 base short and J 4 bases short, with 10 bases between. Germline CDR1 reads LNHDA; CDR2 reads SQIVND (reference sequence).

The V gene is TRBV20-1, the J gene TRBJ2-3; D call uncertain. Germline assignment: CDR1 DFQATT and CDR2 SNEGSKA (reference sequence). The CDR3 consists of 11 residues. Between the trimmed V and J ends, which lost 4 bases and 0 bases, there was a span of 2 bases. For the CDR3, the DNA is TGCAGTGCTATAAGCACAGATACGCAGTATTTT. Translated: CSAISTDTQYF.

The CDR3, as DNA: TGCGCCAGCAGCTTGGTCGGCAGGGCCTATAATTCACCCCTCCACTTT. Translating it yields CASSLVGRAYNSPLHF. The chain joins TRBV5-1 to TRBJ1-6; tentatively, D is TRBD1 (5 bases). Germline CDR1 reads SGHRS; CDR2 reads YFSETQ. The CDR3 extends over 16 amino acids. V lost 0 bases and J 2 bases, leaving 9 bases between the germline ends. Using reference TRBV5-1 and TRBJ1-6 for the parts outside the CDR3, the full variable domain is KAGVTQTPRYLIKTRGQQVTLSCSPISGHRSVSWYQQTPGQGLQFLFEYFSETQRNKGNFPGRFSGRQFSNSRSEMNVSTLELGDSALYLCASSLVGRAYNSPLHFGNGTRLTVT.

The V gene is TRBV13, the J gene TRBJ2-1; D possibly corresponds to TRBD1 (5 bases). Germline values: CDR1 PRHDT, CDR2 FYEKMQ (reference sequence). With 5 bases removed from V and 5 bases from J, the gap between germline ends came to 19 bases. This CDR3 has 16 amino acids. The CDR3 region is CASSTYAGIRDNEQFF. The DNA of the CDR3 is TGTGCCAGCAGCACCTACGCAGGGATTCGAGACAATGAGCAGTTCTTC.

The CDR3 nucleotides read TGTGCCAGCAGCCCCGAACCAGCGGGGGGGCGGAATGAGCAGTTCTTC. It encodes CASSPEPAGGRNEQFF. The chain carries TRBV7-2 and TRBJ2-1; 10 bases fit TRBD2. The CDR3 is 16 residues long. Germline V gene lookup returns CDR1 SGHTA and CDR2 FQGNSA. V was pared by 5 bases and J by 7 bases, with 11 bases of the junction left unmatched.

The chain joins TRBV12-3 or TRBV12-4 to TRBJ1-2; TRBD1 might be the D (5 bases). This CDR3 has 13 residues. Trimming removed 5 bases at V and 2 bases at J, with 9 bases between. CDR3 loop: CASSPGKNYGYTF. The CDR3 DNA reads as TGTGCCAGCAGTCCAGGGAAAAACTATGGCTACACCTTC.

The rearrangement links TRBV7-3 to TRBJ2-2, with 11 bases fitting TRBD2. CDR1 and CDR2 from the germline V gene are SGHTA and FQGTGA. J was trimmed by 1 base and V by 3 bases; bases with no gene match: 1. CDR3 length: 16 residues. CDR3 sequence: CASSFTSGGNTGELFF. The CDR3 DNA reads TGTGCCAGCAGCTTCACTAGCGGGGGGAACACCGGGGAGCTGTTTTTT. The whole variable domain, filled in from reference TRBV7-3 and TRBJ2-2, reads GAGVSQTPSNKVTEKGKYVELRCDPISGHTALYWYRQSLGQGPEFLIYFQGTGAADDSGLPNDRFFAVRPEGSVSTLKIQRTERGDSAVYLCASSFTSGGNTGELFFGEGSRLTVL.

V and J are TRBV4-3 and TRBJ2-3; D might be TRBD2 (6 bases). Germline CDR1 and CDR2: LGHNA and YSLEER. This CDR3 has 15 amino acids. V was clipped by 4 bases and J by 5 bases, with 16 bases between them. Here the CDR3 DNA reads TGCGCCAGCAGCCCCTCCGGGACTCTAAAAGATACGCAGTATTTT. This codes for CASSPSGTLKDTQYF.

The chain combines TRBV5-5 with TRBJ2-5; TRBD2 is a possible D gene (5 bases). Trimming removed 2 bases at V and 3 bases at J, with 11 bases between. This CDR3 is built from 14 residues. CDR1 is SGHKS and CDR2 is YYEKEE in the germline V gene (reference sequence). The CDR3 sequence: CASSFSPGKETQYF. The CDR3 DNA is TGTGCCAGCAGCTTCTCCCCGGGAAAAGAGACCCAGTACTTC.

This clone was detected only once. The rearrangement links TRBV13 to TRBJ2-3; 7 positions agree with TRBD2. Germline CDR1 is PRHDT and CDR2 is FYEKMQ (reference sequence). V was clipped by 2 bases and J by 14 bases; unmatched bases: 10. This CDR3 is built from 13 residues. CDR3 protein: CASSLRRIGGWYF. In DNA, the CDR3 is TGTGCCAGCAGCTTAAGACGAATCGGGGGGTGGTATTTT.

The chain uses TRBV19 and TRBJ2-3; TRBD1 is a possible D gene (5 bases). CDR1 LNHDA and CDR2 SQIVND come from the germline V gene (reference sequence). The CDR3 is 13 amino acids. Between the trimmed V and J ends, which lost 6 bases and 5 bases, there was a span of 12 bases. The CDR3 DNA is TGTGCCAGTAGCCAACGACAGTTAGATACGCAGTATTTT. Translated: CASSQRQLDTQYF.

This clone was found a few times. The genes are TRBV7-9 and TRBJ1-5, with TRBD1 matching over 9 bases. Per germline, CDR1 SEHNR and CDR2 FQNEAQ (reference sequence). The CDR3 is 15 residues long. V gave up 1 base and J gave up 7 bases; unmatched junction bases: 5. The chain's CDR3 is CASSLGTGDGQPQHF. The CDR3 bases are TGTGCCAGCAGCTTAGGGACAGGGGATGGACAGCCCCAGCATTTT.

About this clone: Different DNA sequences within this sample yield the same CDR3. This chain uses TRBV24-1 with TRBJ1-2; no clear D gene. The CDR3 spans 11 residues. V lost 1 base and J 8 bases, leaving 4 bases between the germline ends. The germline gives CDR1 KGHDR, CDR2 SFDVKD. This CDR3 is CATSDFRGYTF. CDR3 DNA sequence: TGTGCCACCAGTGATTTCAGAGGCTACACCTTC.

The chain is built from TRBV29-1 and TRBJ1-4, with D possibly matching TRBD1 (5 bases). CDR1 SQVTM and CDR2 ANQGSEA come from the germline V gene. V lost 4 bases and J 3 bases, leaving 9 bases between the germline ends. CDR3 length: 13 amino acids. CDR3 residues: CSVVGTANEKLFF. The CDR3 DNA reads TGCAGCGTTGTGGGGACTGCTAATGAAAAACTGTTTTTT.

The chain recombines TRBV5-1 with TRBJ2-7; D not certain. The CDR3 length is 14 residues. The V and J ends lost 6 bases and 5 bases respectively, with 18 bases between them. Germline CDR1 SGHRS, CDR2 YFSETQ. For the CDR3, the DNA is TGCGCCAGCACCACGAGTGGTAACGTGGACGAGCAGTACTTC. Amino acid sequence: CASTTSGNVDEQYF. Full variable domain (outside the CDR3, taken from reference TRBV5-1 and TRBJ2-7): KAGVTQTPRYLIKTRGQQVTLSCSPISGHRSVSWYQQTPGQGLQFLFEYFSETQRNKGNFPGRFSGRQFSNSRSEMNVSTLELGDSALYLCASTTSGNVDEQYFGPGTRLTVT.

The chain combines TRBV19 with TRBJ2-1, with 10 bases fitting TRBD2. Germline lookup yields CDR1 LNHDA and CDR2 SQIVND (reference sequence). The ends lost 9 bases at V and 9 bases at J; junction bases unmatched: 17. This CDR3 has 16 residues. The DNA for the CDR3 is TGTGCCAGCCACAGTCGTAGGACTAGCGGAGACGGTGAGCAGTTCTTC. Its translation: CASHSRRTSGDGEQFF.

This clone was observed once. The chain couples TRBV14 to TRBJ1-3; D is unresolved. Germline CDR1 reads SGHDN; CDR2 reads FVKESK. This CDR3 contains 14 residues. Deletions cut 2 bases from V and 2 bases from J, with 7 bases between. CDR3 DNA sequence: TGTGCCAGCAGCCAACGACTAACTGGAAACACCATATATTTT. It yields the protein CASSQRLTGNTIYF.

This chain uses TRBV6-5 with TRBJ1-2; D perhaps matches TRBD1 (5 bases). Germline CDR1 MNHEY, CDR2 SVGAGI. V lost 2 bases and J 3 bases, leaving 13 bases between the germline ends. This CDR3 comprises 15 residues. The DNA for the CDR3 is TGTGCCAGCAGTTACGGGCAGGGAGGAGACTATGGCTACACCTTC. This translates into CASSYGQGGDYGYTF.

The chain is built from TRBV6-5 and TRBJ1-3; a weak D match, TRBD1 (5 bases). There are 12 residues in the CDR3. Germline V gene sequence: CDR1 MNHEY, CDR2 SVGAGI. The CDR3 reads CASQGAGNTIYF. The CDR3 DNA reads TGTGCGAGTCAGGGCGCTGGAAACACCATATATTTT.